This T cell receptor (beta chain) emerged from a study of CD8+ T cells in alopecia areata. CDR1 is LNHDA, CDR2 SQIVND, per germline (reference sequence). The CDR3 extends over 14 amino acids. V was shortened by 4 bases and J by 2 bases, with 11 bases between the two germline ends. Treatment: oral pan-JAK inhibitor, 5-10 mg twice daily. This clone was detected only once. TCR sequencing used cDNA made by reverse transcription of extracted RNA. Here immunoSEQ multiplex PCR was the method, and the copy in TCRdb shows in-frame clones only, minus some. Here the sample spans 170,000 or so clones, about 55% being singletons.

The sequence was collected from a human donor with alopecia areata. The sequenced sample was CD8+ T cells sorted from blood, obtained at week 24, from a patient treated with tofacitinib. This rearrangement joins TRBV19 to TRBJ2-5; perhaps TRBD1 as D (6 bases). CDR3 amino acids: CASSTRTEQETQYF. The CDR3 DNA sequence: TGTGCCAGTAGTACCCGGACAGAACAAGAGACCCAGTACTTC.